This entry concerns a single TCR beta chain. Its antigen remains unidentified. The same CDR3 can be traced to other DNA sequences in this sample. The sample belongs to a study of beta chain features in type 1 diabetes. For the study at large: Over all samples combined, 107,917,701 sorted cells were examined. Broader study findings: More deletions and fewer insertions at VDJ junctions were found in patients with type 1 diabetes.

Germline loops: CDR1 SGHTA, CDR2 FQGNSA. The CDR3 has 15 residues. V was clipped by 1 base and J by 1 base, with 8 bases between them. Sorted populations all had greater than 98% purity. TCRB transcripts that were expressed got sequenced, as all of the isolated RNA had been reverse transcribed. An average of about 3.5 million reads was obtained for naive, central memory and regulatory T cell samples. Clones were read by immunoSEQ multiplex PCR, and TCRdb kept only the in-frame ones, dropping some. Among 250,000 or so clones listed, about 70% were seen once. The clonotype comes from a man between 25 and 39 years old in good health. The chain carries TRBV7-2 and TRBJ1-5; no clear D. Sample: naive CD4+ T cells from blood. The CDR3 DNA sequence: TGTGCCAGCAGCTTAGGGGATGTAAGCAATCAGCCCCAGCATTTT. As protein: CASSLGDVSNQPQHF.